The 12 T cell receptor beta chains in this list originate from one sample, sequenced in a study of vaccination and CD4 T cells after COVID-19. MiXCR was run by TCRdb on the PCR reads, yielding one entry per CDR3 protein. The data show 15,000 to 25,000 distinct CDR3 sequences, 60% seen once. Here the sequenced sample was CD4+ T cells from blood, taken after SARS-CoV-2 vaccination. The receptors come from a human donor who had recovered from COVID-19.

In its sample, this clonotype was seen a few times. The chain uses TRBV27 and TRBJ1-5; no clear D gene. The CDR3 totals 14 residues. The ends were cut back, 1 base at V and 6 bases at J, with 10 bases in the middle. Per germline, CDR1 MNHEY and CDR2 SMNVEV (reference sequence). The CDR3 coding sequence is TGTGCCAGCAGTTTATTAGACCTGGGTCAGCCCCAGCATTTT. This sequence encodes CASSLLDLGQPQHF.

The CDR3 loop reads CASRQGGRGPGYTF. In nucleotides, the CDR3 is TGTGCCAGCAGACAAGGGGGCAGGGGTCCTGGCTACACCTTC. The chain links TRBV6-2 or TRBV6-3 to TRBJ1-2, with 7 bases fitting TRBD1. V gave up 6 bases and J gave up 7 bases; unmatched junction bases: 11. The germline V gene has CDR1 MNHEY and CDR2 SVGEGT. CDR3 size: 14 residues.

The chain couples TRBV7-9 to TRBJ2-5; the match to TRBD1 covers 10 bases. The V segment lost 4 bases and the J segment 3 bases; nucleotides outside the gene matches: 17. The length of the CDR3 is 19 residues. Per germline, CDR1 SEHNR and CDR2 FQNEAQ (reference sequence). The CDR3, as DNA: TGTGCCAGCAGCTACCGACAGGGGGCCGTCTCATTCCCCAAAGAGACCCAGTACTTC. Residues: CASSYRQGAVSFPKETQYF.

The chain links TRBV19 to TRBJ2-5, with D possibly being TRBD1 (6 bases). The CDR3 consists of 12 residues. Germline lookup yields CDR1 LNHDA and CDR2 SQIVND (reference sequence). The germline V and J ends were trimmed by 4 bases and 5 bases, with 8 bases remaining between them. The DNA for the CDR3 is TGTGCCAGTAGTAGCGACAGGGAGACCCAGTACTTC. It yields the protein CASSSDRETQYF.

The gene calls are TRBV7-2 and TRBJ1-2; 10 bases fit TRBD1. J lost 2 bases, V lost 3 bases, and 6 bases had no gene match. The CDR3 runs 16 residues. Germline values: CDR1 SGHTA, CDR2 FQGNSA. CDR3 sequence reads: CASSFGQGVFNYGYTF. Here the CDR3 DNA reads TGTGCCAGCAGCTTCGGACAGGGGGTCTTCAACTATGGCTACACCTTC.

This chain uses TRBV6-5 with TRBJ2-1, with D tentatively TRBD2 (6 bases). Germline CDR1 is MNHEY and CDR2 is SVGAGI. V lost 2 bases and J 10 bases, leaving 15 bases between the germline ends. CDR3 length: 14 residues. Here the CDR3 DNA reads TGTGCCAGCAGTTACCGGGAGTCCCCATGGGAGCAGTTCTTC. As protein: CASSYRESPWEQFF.

The rearrangement links TRBV20-1 to TRBJ2-7; 8 bases are a match to TRBD2. V trimming: 1 base; J trimming: 7 bases; junction bases outside the gene matches: 9. Looked up from germline, CDR1 is DFQATT and CDR2 is SNEGSKA (reference sequence). The CDR3 totals 14 residues. CDR3 sequence reads: CSARGLASRYEQYF. The DNA for the CDR3 is TGCAGTGCTAGAGGACTAGCGTCGAGGTATGAGCAGTACTTC.

This clonotype has more than one count but fewer than ten. The chain is built from TRBV15 and TRBJ2-6; TRBD1 might be the D (5 bases). The CDR3 is 16 residues long. The germline V gene has CDR1 LNHNV and CDR2 YYDKDF (reference sequence). V lost 1 base and J 0 bases, leaving 7 bases between the germline ends. CDR3 residues: CATSRGGDSGANVLTF. In nucleotides, the CDR3 is TGTGCCACCAGCAGAGGGGGCGACTCTGGGGCCAACGTCCTGACTTTC.

This clonotype was seen just once. The chain has TRBV7-3 and TRBJ2-1; D is perhaps TRBD2 (5 bases). The V and J ends lost 4 bases and 0 bases respectively, with 13 bases between them. The CDR3 has 16 amino acids. Looked up from germline, CDR1 is SGHTA and CDR2 is FQGTGA. In nucleotides, the CDR3 is TGTGCCAGCAGCTCCTCCTTTGGAGGCTCCTACAATGAGCAGTTCTTC. Translated: CASSSSFGGSYNEQFF.

The rearrangement joins TRBV10-3 to TRBJ1-1; maybe TRBD1 (5 bases). V was trimmed by 10 bases and J by 3 bases, leaving 9 bases between them. This CDR3 comprises 11 residues. Germline V CDR1 and CDR2: ENHRY, SYGVKD. CDR3 in DNA: TGTGCCACTCAGGGAGACACTGAAGCTTTCTTT. Amino acids: CATQGDTEAFF.

The rearrangement links TRBV18 to TRBJ2-2, with unresolved D. Trimming removed 3 bases from V and 4 bases from J, with 12 bases in between. The CDR3 has 15 amino acids. Germline V lookup: CDR1 KGHSH, CDR2 LQKENI. CDR3 sequence (DNA): TGTGCCAGCTCACCGTGGAACGTGGCCACCGGGGAGCTGTTTTTT. Its translation is CASSPWNVATGELFF.

The chain has TRBV20-1 and TRBJ2-7; the match to TRBD2 covers 13 bases. Trimming at V came to 6 bases and at J to 4 bases, leaving 6 bases not matched to a gene. This CDR3 is built from 14 residues. Germline V lookup: CDR1 DFQATT, CDR2 SNEGSKA (reference sequence). The DNA for the CDR3 is TGCAGTGCCCGGACTAGCGGGAGTCTATACGAGCAGTACTTC. It translates to CSARTSGSLYEQYF.